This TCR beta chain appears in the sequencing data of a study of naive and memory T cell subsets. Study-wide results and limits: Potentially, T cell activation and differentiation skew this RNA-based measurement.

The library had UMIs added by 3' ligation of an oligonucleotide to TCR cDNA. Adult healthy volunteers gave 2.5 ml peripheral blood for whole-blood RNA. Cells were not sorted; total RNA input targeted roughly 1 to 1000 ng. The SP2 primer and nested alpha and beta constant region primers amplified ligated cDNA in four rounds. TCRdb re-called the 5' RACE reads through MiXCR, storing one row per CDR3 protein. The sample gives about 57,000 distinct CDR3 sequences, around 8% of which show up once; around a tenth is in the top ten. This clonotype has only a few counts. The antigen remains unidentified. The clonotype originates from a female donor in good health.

The CDR3: CASSQDALAKNIQYF. Written as DNA, the CDR3 is TGTGCCAGCAGCCAAGACGCGCTAGCCAAAAACATTCAGTACTTC. V is TRBV3-2 and J is TRBJ2-4. TRBV3-2 is recorded as a pseudogene. This CDR3 comprises 15 residues.